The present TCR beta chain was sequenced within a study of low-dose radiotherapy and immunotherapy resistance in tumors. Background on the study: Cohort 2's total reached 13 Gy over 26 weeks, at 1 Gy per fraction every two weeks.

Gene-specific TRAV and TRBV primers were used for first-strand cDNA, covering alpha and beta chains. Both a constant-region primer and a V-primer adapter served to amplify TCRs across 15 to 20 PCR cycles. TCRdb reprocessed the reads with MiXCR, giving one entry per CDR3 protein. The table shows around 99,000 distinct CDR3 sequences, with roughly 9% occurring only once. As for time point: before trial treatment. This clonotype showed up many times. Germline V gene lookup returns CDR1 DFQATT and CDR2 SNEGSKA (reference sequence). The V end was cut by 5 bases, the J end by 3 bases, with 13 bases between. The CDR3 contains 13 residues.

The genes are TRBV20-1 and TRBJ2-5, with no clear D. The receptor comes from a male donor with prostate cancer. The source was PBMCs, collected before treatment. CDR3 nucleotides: TGCAGTGCTGGAACGGGCCCTAAAGAGACCCAGTACTTC. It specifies CSAGTGPKETQYF.